Listed below are T cell receptor beta chains from one sample, sequenced in a study of blood T cell repertoires in COVID-19. Method: immunoSEQ multiplex PCR; TCRdb's copy keeps in-frame clones and lacks some. This table holds under 300,000 clones, approximately 90% found once. The sample comprised PBMCs or T cells enriched from blood (not recorded which). These receptors originate from a woman in her 30s with acute COVID-19. The CDR3 runs from the conserved cysteine through the conserved F or W. The order of the fields is J gene, V gene, clone size, CDR3 protein. The size of a clone is reported for some rows only, either as once, few or many, or as a class for expanded clones.

J gene: TRBJ2-5; V gene: TRBV2; clone size: NA; CDR3 protein: CASSAREGGGGQETQYF
J gene: TRBJ2-7; V gene: TRBV19; clone size: NA; CDR3 protein: CASRQGMGYEQYF
J gene: TRBJ1-6; V gene: TRBV30; clone size: NA; CDR3 protein: CAWSVGQGNSPLHF
J gene: TRBJ2-7; V gene: TRBV13; clone size: NA; CDR3 protein: CASSPQGAPTYEQYF
J gene: TRBJ1-5; V gene: TRBV12-3/TRBV12-4; clone size: NA; CDR3 protein: CASGQGGQPQHF
J gene: TRBJ1-4; V gene: TRBV7-9; clone size: NA; CDR3 protein: CASSLTGRGKKLFF
J gene: TRBJ1-1; V gene: TRBV19; clone size: NA; CDR3 protein: CASSILGTMNTEAFF
J gene: TRBJ2-3; V gene: TRBV7-8; clone size: NA; CDR3 protein: CASSDQAGRFTDTQYF
J gene: TRBJ2-3; V gene: TRBV5-5; clone size: NA; CDR3 protein: CASLRTGKTDTQYF
J gene: TRBJ2-7; V gene: TRBV10-1; clone size: NA; CDR3 protein: CASSPGQSYEQYF
J gene: TRBJ2-2; V gene: TRBV7-3; clone size: NA; CDR3 protein: CASSHAGLAGGNTGELFF
J gene: TRBJ1-4; V gene: TRBV5-1; clone size: NA; CDR3 protein: CASSLWQNNEKLFF
J gene: TRBJ1-2; V gene: TRBV4-1; clone size: NA; CDR3 protein: CASSQVQGATGYTF
J gene: TRBJ1-5; V gene: TRBV6-1; clone size: NA; CDR3 protein: CASSPNPDRVQPQHF
J gene: TRBJ2-2; V gene: TRBV4-2; clone size: NA; CDR3 protein: CASSQGDINTGELFF
J gene: TRBJ2-6; V gene: TRBV4-2; clone size: NA; CDR3 protein: CASREQGANVLTF
J gene: TRBJ1-5; V gene: TRBV28; clone size: NA; CDR3 protein: CASSSGRAQPQHF
J gene: TRBJ2-5; V gene: TRBV2; clone size: NA; CDR3 protein: CASSLIEETQYF
J gene: TRBJ2-5; V gene: TRBV7-9; clone size: NA; CDR3 protein: CASSPEGVPETQYF
J gene: TRBJ2-7; V gene: TRBV2; clone size: NA; CDR3 protein: CASSIWIGTSRYEQYF
J gene: TRBJ1-3; V gene: TRBV12-3/TRBV12-4; clone size: NA; CDR3 protein: CASSPDRGDTIYF
J gene: TRBJ1-2; V gene: TRBV12-3/TRBV12-4; clone size: NA; CDR3 protein: CASSLVGGYGYTF
J gene: TRBJ2-7; V gene: TRBV27; clone size: NA; CDR3 protein: CASSFYKSLEQYF
J gene: TRBJ1-5; V gene: TRBV2; clone size: NA; CDR3 protein: CASSSGPVGVSNQPQHF
J gene: TRBJ2-1; V gene: TRBV19; clone size: few; CDR3 protein: CASTQGLAGQEQFF
J gene: TRBJ1-5; V gene: TRBV28; clone size: once; CDR3 protein: CASTKTGRSNQPQHF
J gene: TRBJ1-1; V gene: TRBV28; clone size: NA; CDR3 protein: CASSLARHAGAPTEAFF
J gene: TRBJ2-5; V gene: TRBV2; clone size: few; CDR3 protein: CASSRGQETQYF
J gene: TRBJ2-1; V gene: TRBV5-1; clone size: NA; CDR3 protein: CASSEQGVPAYNEQFF
J gene: TRBJ2-7; V gene: TRBV6-5; clone size: NA; CDR3 protein: CASRDRGDGEQYF
J gene: TRBJ1-2; V gene: TRBV28; clone size: NA; CDR3 protein: CASSIGPGQKRDYGYTF
J gene: TRBJ2-3; V gene: TRBV30; clone size: once; CDR3 protein: CAWSRTVYTDTQYF
J gene: TRBJ1-1; V gene: TRBV3-1/TRBV3-2; clone size: NA; CDR3 protein: CASSLRGEGEAFF
J gene: TRBJ1-2; V gene: TRBV14; clone size: NA; CDR3 protein: CASSPYTGDHYGYTF
J gene: TRBJ1-2; V gene: TRBV5-1; clone size: NA; CDR3 protein: CASSLGPNNGYTF
J gene: TRBJ2-1; V gene: TRBV28; clone size: NA; CDR3 protein: CASSFRLAGGDEQFF
J gene: TRBJ1-1; V gene: TRBV28; clone size: NA; CDR3 protein: CASGPLANTEAFF
J gene: TRBJ2-7; V gene: TRBV4-1; clone size: NA; CDR3 protein: CASSQDGLAGEISYEQYF
J gene: TRBJ1-4; V gene: TRBV19; clone size: NA; CDR3 protein: CASRDPGTENEKLFF
J gene: TRBJ1-2; V gene: TRBV4-1; clone size: NA; CDR3 protein: CASSPPWGQTNYGYTF
J gene: TRBJ1-1; V gene: TRBV6-5; clone size: NA; CDR3 protein: CASSYVGQNTEAFF